The T cell receptor (beta chain) under discussion was sequenced for a study of CD8+CD57+ T cells in acquired aplastic anemia. The TCR beta profiling, which covered VDJ combination and CDR3 sequence, was carried out using genomic DNA as the template. TCRdb redid the calling of the reads with MiXCR, one entry per CDR3 protein. The table has around 180,000 distinct CDR3 sequences, over 40% seen once. The authors sequenced patients whose flow cytometry had shown CD8+CD57+ cell expansion. V was clipped by 9 bases and J by 0 bases, with 22 bases between them. Germline CDR1 SGHNT, CDR2 YYREEE (reference sequence). The CDR3 extends over 16 amino acids. This clonotype was seen ten or more times.

The receptor's source is a human donor with aplastic anemia. Sequenced sample: sorted CD4+, CD8+, or CD8+CD57+ T cells (not recorded which) from PBMCs. The rearrangement links TRBV5-4 to TRBJ2-7; tentatively, D is TRBD1 or TRBD2 (6 bases each). This CDR3 is CATSVGGSLPSYEQYF. CDR3 in DNA: TGTGCCACCAGTGTCGGGGGCAGCCTCCCCTCCTACGAGCAGTACTTC.